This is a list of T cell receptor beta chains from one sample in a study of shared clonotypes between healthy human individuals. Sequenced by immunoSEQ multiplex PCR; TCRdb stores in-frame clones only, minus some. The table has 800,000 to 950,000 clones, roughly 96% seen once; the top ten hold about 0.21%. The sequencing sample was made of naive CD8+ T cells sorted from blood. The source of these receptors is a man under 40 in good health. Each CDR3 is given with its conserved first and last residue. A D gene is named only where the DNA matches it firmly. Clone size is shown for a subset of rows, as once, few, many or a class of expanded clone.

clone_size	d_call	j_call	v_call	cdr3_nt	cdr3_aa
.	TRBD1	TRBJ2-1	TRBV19	TGTGCCAGTACTCTGGGGACAGGAAATAGTGAGCAGTTCTTC	CASTLGTGNSEQFF
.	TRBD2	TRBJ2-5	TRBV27	TGTGCCAGCTCCCAGGGACTAGCGGGAGTTCCGATCGGCGAGACCCAGTACTTC	CASSQGLAGVPIGETQYF
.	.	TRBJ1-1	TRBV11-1	TGTGCCAGCAGCCTCGAGGTCGGGGGTGCTGAAGCTTTCTTT	CASSLEVGGAEAFF
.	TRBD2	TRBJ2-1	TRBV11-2	TGTGCCAGCAGCTCTTATCCCATAGCGGGAGTTACCTACAATGAGCAGTTCTTC	CASSSYPIAGVTYNEQFF
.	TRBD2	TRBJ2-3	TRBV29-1	TGCAGCGTTGACTGGCGGGAGTCAAGCACAGATACGCAGTATTTT	CSVDWRESSTDTQYF
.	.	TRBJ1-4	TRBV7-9	TGTGCCAGCAGCCCCCGCGGAGCAACTAATGAAAAACTGTTTTTT	CASSPRGATNEKLFF
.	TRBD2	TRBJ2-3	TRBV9	TGTGCCAGCAGCGGGAGCGGGAGAAGCACAGATACGCAGTATTTT	CASSGSGRSTDTQYF
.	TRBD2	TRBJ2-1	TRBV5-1	TGCGCCAGCAGCTTATGGACTAGCTCTGATGAGCAGTTCTTC	CASSLWTSSDEQFF
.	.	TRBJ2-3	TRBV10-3	TGTGCCATCAGTGTCTCCTCCAGCGCTTTACTCACAGATACGCAGTATTTT	CAISVSSSALLTDTQYF
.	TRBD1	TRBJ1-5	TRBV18	TGTGCCAGCTCACCAAGAGCCAGTAGTCTACAGGGGGGTCAGCCCCAGCATTTT	CASSPRASSLQGGQPQHF
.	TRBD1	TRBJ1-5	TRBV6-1	TGTGCCAGCAGTGAAACGTCAGGGGGTCGTGATCAGCCCCAGCATTTT	CASSETSGGRDQPQHF
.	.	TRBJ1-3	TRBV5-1	TGCGCCAGCAGCTTGGCCCAACGGACAACTGGAAACACCATATATTTT	CASSLAQRTTGNTIYF
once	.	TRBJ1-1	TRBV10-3	TGTGCCATCAGCGAGAATTTACACGAAGCTTTCTTT	CAISENLHEAFF
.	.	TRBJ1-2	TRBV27	TGTGCCAGCAGTTCGGAGGATGATGGCTACACCTTC	CASSSEDDGYTF
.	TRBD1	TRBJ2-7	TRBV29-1	TGCAGCGTTGAAGAAACTAGACAGGGGGACTCCTACGAGCAGTACTTC	CSVEETRQGDSYEQYF
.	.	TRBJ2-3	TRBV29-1	TGCAGCGGCCGACTAGTAGCAGATACGCAGTATTTT	CSGRLVADTQYF
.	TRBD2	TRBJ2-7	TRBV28	TGTGCCAGCAGTTCCAGCGGGAGGAGACAGTACTTC	CASSSSGRRQYF
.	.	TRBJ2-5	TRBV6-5	TGTGCCAGTACAGGCTTCCAAGAGACCCAGTACTTC	CASTGFQETQYF
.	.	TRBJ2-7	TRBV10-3	TGTGCCATCGCGGAGTCCTCCTACGAGCAGTACTTC	CAIAESSYEQYF
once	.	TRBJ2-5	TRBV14	TGTGCCAGCAGCCAAGAATTCGGGAGTGGAGAGACCCAGTACTTC	CASSQEFGSGETQYF
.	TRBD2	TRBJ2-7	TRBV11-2	TGTGCCAGCAGCTTGACTAGCGGGCAAACCCGCGAGCAGTACTTC	CASSLTSGQTREQYF
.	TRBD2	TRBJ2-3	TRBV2	TGTGCCAGCCTCGGGGGACTCGGGACTAGCGGGATTGAGGACAGCACAGATACGCAGTATTTT	CASLGGLGTSGIEDSTDTQYF
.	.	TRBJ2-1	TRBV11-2	TGTGCCAGCAGCCCTGACGGGTCTAGTGGCAATGAGCAGTTCTTC	CASSPDGSSGNEQFF
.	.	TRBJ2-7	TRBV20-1	TGCAGTGCTAGAGACTATGTGGAGCAGTACTTC	CSARDYVEQYF
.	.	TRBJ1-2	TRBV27	TGTGCCAGCAGCAAAGGGACGGCATATGGCTACACCTTC	CASSKGTAYGYTF
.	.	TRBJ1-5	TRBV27	TGTGCCAGCAGTTTATGGAGGGGGCAGCCCCAGCATTTT	CASSLWRGQPQHF
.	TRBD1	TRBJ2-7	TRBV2	TGTGCCAGCAGTGGAGGGACAGGGGGCTACGAGCAGTACTTC	CASSGGTGGYEQYF
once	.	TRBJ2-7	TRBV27	TGTGCCAGCAGTTTATCGGGGGGAGGACTCTACGAGCAGTACTTC	CASSLSGGGLYEQYF
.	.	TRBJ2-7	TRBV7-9	TGTGCCAGCAGCTTAGAGGTGTCAGCGCCTGAGCAGTACTTC	CASSLEVSAPEQYF
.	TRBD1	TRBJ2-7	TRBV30	TGTGCCTGGAGCGAGACAGGGACGTACGAGCAGTACTTC	CAWSETGTYEQYF
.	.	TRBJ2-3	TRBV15	TGTGCCACCAGCAGAGACAGATACACAGATACGCAGTATTTT	CATSRDRYTDTQYF
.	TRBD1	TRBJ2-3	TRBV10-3	TGTGCCATCAGTGAGTCGATCGAGGGGGCCACAGATACGCAGTATTTT	CAISESIEGATDTQYF
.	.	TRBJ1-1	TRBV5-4	TGTGCCAGCAGCTTGGGAATTGAACCTGAAGCTTTCTTT	CASSLGIEPEAFF
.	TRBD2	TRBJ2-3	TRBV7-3	TGTGCCAGCGCCCTAGCGGGAGGACTCACAGATACGCAGTATTTT	CASALAGGLTDTQYF
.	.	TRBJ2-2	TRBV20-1	TGCAGTGCTCGCGATGGGGAGCTGTTTTTT	CSARDGELFF
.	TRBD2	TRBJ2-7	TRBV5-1	TGCGCCAGCAGCTGGACTAGCGGGAGGGCCTACGAGCAGTACTTC	CASSWTSGRAYEQYF
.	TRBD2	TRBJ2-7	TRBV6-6	TGTGCCAGCAGCGGGACTAGCGGAGATACCTACGAGCAGTACTTC	CASSGTSGDTYEQYF
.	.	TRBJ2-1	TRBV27	TGTGCCAGCAGTTTATTCCGACACTCCTACAATGAGCAGTTCTTC	CASSLFRHSYNEQFF
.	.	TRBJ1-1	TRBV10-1	TGCGCCAGCAGTCGAGATTTGAACACTGAAGCTTTCTTT	CASSRDLNTEAFF
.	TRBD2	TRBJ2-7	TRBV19	TGTGCCAGTAGTACTATAGCGGGAAAGGCCTACGAGCAGTACTTC	CASSTIAGKAYEQYF
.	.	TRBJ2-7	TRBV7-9	TGTGCCAGCAGCGTTCTAGGCAGGGGCCACGAGCAGTACTTC	CASSVLGRGHEQYF
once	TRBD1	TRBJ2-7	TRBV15	TGTGCCACCAGCAGAACCTGGACAGGGTCGTACGAGCAGTACTTC	CATSRTWTGSYEQYF
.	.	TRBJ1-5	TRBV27	TGTGCCAGCGGACAAGTGAATCAGCCCCAGCATTTT	CASGQVNQPQHF
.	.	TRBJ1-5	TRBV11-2	TGTGCCAGCAGCTTGGGGGCGGGCAATCAGCCCCAGCATTTT	CASSLGAGNQPQHF
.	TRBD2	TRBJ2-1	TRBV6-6	TGTGCCAGCAGGGGGGGGAGGGCCGTTGTCAATGAGCAGTTCTTC	CASRGGRAVVNEQFF
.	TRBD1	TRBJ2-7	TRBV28	TGTGCCAGCAGTTTAAGTCGAGACAGGGGCTCCTACGAGCAGTACTTC	CASSLSRDRGSYEQYF
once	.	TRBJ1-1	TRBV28	TGTGCCAGCAGGCGGGATAACACTGAAGCTTTCTTT	CASRRDNTEAFF
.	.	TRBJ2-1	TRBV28	TGTGCCAGCACCGGTGGGACTCCCCTCTACAATGAGCAGTTCTTC	CASTGGTPLYNEQFF
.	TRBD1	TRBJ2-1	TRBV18	TGTGCCAGCTCACCCGTAATAGGACAGGGGGCAAATGAGCAGTTCTTC	CASSPVIGQGANEQFF
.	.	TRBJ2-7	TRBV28	TGTGCCAGCAGTTCCGGGACAACAACCTACGAGCAGTACTTC	CASSSGTTTYEQYF
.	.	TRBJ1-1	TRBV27	TGTGCCAGCAGTCGATTACAGTCGAACACTGAAGCTTTCTTT	CASSRLQSNTEAFF
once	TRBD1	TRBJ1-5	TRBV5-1	TGCGCCAGCAGCTTGACAGGGGGCTTCAATCAGCCCCAGCATTTT	CASSLTGGFNQPQHF
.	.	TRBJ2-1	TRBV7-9	TGTGCCAGCAGCTTATTCGAGCTCTTTCACAATGAGCAGTTCTTC	CASSLFELFHNEQFF
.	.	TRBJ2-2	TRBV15	TGTGCCACCAGCATAGACTGGTCCACCGCGAACACCGGGGAGCTGTTTTTT	CATSIDWSTANTGELFF
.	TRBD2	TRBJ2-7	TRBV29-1	TGCAGCGTTGAAGCCCTGGGGTCAGCGGGATCGTACGAGCAGTACTTC	CSVEALGSAGSYEQYF
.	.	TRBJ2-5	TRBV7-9	TGTGCCAGCAGCTTAGTCGGGACAAGACTGCATGAGACCCAGTACTTC	CASSLVGTRLHETQYF
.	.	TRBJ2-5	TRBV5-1	TGCGCCAGCAGCTTGAGGGGGCAAGAGACCCAGTACTTC	CASSLRGQETQYF
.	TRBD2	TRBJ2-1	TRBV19	TGTGCCAGTAGTATCAAAAGCGGGATTGAGCAGTTCTTC	CASSIKSGIEQFF
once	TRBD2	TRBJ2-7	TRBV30	TGTGCCTGGAGTCGAAGCCCCCCCATAGTAGCGGGAGTCCCCTACGAGCAGTACTTC	CAWSRSPPIVAGVPYEQYF
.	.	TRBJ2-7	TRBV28	TGTGCCAGTAGGACAGACTACGAGCAGTACTTC	CASRTDYEQYF